The rows below give T cell receptor beta chains drawn from one sample of a study of blood T cells in healthy people across ages. Each CDR3 protein is one row after TCRdb ran MiXCR on the 5' RACE reads. There are about 810,000 distinct CDR3 sequences in the sample; about 34% occur only once, and approximately 13% lies in the top ten. Input material: blood. The receptors shown here come from a man in his late teens or twenties in good health. Both conserved end residues are part of each CDR3. A D gene is named only where the DNA matches it firmly. Rows may omit the clone size; those that give it use once, few, many or a size class.

clone size: few; J gene: TRBJ2-1; D gene: TRBD1; V gene: TRBV15; CDR3 protein: CATSRPGQGYNEQFF; CDR3 DNA: TGTGCCACCAGCAGACCGGGACAGGGCTACAATGAGCAGTTCTTC
clone size: -; J gene: TRBJ2-5; D gene: TRBD1; V gene: TRBV6-5; CDR3 protein: CASSGTAKQETQYF; CDR3 DNA: TGTGCCAGCAGTGGGACAGCCAAACAAGAGACCCAGTACTTC
clone size: once; J gene: TRBJ2-4; D gene: TRBD2; V gene: TRBV7-9; CDR3 protein: CASSSTSGDQYF; CDR3 DNA: TGTGCCAGCAGCTCGACTAGCGGGGATCAGTACTTC
clone size: -; J gene: TRBJ1-5; D gene: -; V gene: TRBV12-3/TRBV12-4; CDR3 protein: CASSLQVTPGLSNQPQHF; CDR3 DNA: TGTGCCAGCAGTCTACAAGTTACGCCGGGCCTTAGCAATCAGCCCCAGCATTTT
clone size: many; J gene: TRBJ1-1; D gene: -; V gene: TRBV20-1; CDR3 protein: CSAPRFDPEMNTEAFF; CDR3 DNA: TGCAGTGCACCTAGGTTCGATCCAGAGATGAACACTGAAGCTTTCTTT
clone size: -; J gene: TRBJ2-7; D gene: TRBD2; V gene: TRBV5-1; CDR3 protein: CASSLGWGAGVIYNEQYF; CDR3 DNA: TGCGCCAGCAGCTTGGGGTGGGGAGCGGGGGTGATCTACAATGAGCAGTACTTC
clone size: few; J gene: TRBJ2-4; D gene: -; V gene: TRBV4-1; CDR3 protein: CASSPPSDLALVAKNIQYF; CDR3 DNA: TGCGCCAGCAGCCCGCCTAGCGACCTAGCTCTGGTAGCCAAAAACATTCAGTACTTC
clone size: -; J gene: TRBJ2-4; D gene: -; V gene: TRBV12-3/TRBV12-4; CDR3 protein: CASSPGTSIQYF; CDR3 DNA: TGTGCCAGCAGCCCTGGGACCTCTATTCAGTACTTC
clone size: many; J gene: TRBJ1-4; D gene: -; V gene: TRBV7-9; CDR3 protein: CASSASTNEKLFF; CDR3 DNA: TGTGCCAGCAGCGCGAGTACTAATGAAAAACTGTTTTTT
clone size: many; J gene: TRBJ1-2; D gene: -; V gene: TRBV4-2; CDR3 protein: CASSQLQQPPINGYTF; CDR3 DNA: TGTGCCAGCAGCCAACTTCAGCAGCCGCCCATCAACGGCTACACCTTC
clone size: -; J gene: TRBJ2-5; D gene: -; V gene: TRBV14; CDR3 protein: CASSQGSGSGETQYF; CDR3 DNA: TGTGCCAGCAGCCAAGGAAGTGGCAGCGGAGAGACCCAGTACTTC
clone size: -; J gene: TRBJ1-2; D gene: -; V gene: TRBV21-1; CDR3 protein: CASSKRGRAYGYTF; CDR3 DNA: TGTGCCAGTAGCAAAAGGGGCCGGGCCTATGGCTACACCTTC
clone size: -; J gene: TRBJ1-1; D gene: -; V gene: TRBV12-3/TRBV12-4; CDR3 protein: CASTLGGVGEAFF; CDR3 DNA: TGTGCCAGCACCTTGGGGGGGGTGGGTGAAGCTTTCTTT
clone size: few; J gene: TRBJ2-7; D gene: -; V gene: TRBV2; CDR3 protein: CASSEAGGGSSYEQYF; CDR3 DNA: TGTGCCAGCAGTGAAGCTGGCGGAGGAAGCTCCTACGAGCAGTACTTC
clone size: -; J gene: TRBJ2-4; D gene: -; V gene: TRBV6-5; CDR3 protein: CASSDGTPYEQYF; CDR3 DNA: TGTGCCAGCAGTGACGGGACACCCTATGAGCAGTACTTC
clone size: -; J gene: TRBJ2-1; D gene: TRBD2; V gene: TRBV12-3/TRBV12-4; CDR3 protein: CASSERLAGLYNEQFF; CDR3 DNA: TGTGCCAGCAGTGAGAGACTAGCGGGGCTTTACAATGAGCAGTTCTTC
clone size: -; J gene: TRBJ2-3; D gene: -; V gene: TRBV6-2/TRBV6-3; CDR3 protein: CASSFSRSMRSDTQYF; CDR3 DNA: TGTGCCAGCAGTTTTTCACGTAGCATGAGGTCGGATACGCAGTATTTT
clone size: -; J gene: TRBJ1-5; D gene: -; V gene: TRBV20-1; CDR3 protein: CSAIRDANQPQHF; CDR3 DNA: TGCAGTGCTATCCGGGATGCCAATCAGCCCCAGCATTTT
clone size: few; J gene: TRBJ1-5; D gene: -; V gene: TRBV6-6; CDR3 protein: CASSFRGYSNQPQHF; CDR3 DNA: TGTGCCAGCAGCTTTAGGGGTTATAGCAATCAGCCCCAGCATTTT
clone size: few; J gene: TRBJ1-4; D gene: -; V gene: TRBV15; CDR3 protein: CATSRVANEKLFF; CDR3 DNA: TGTGCCACCAGCAGAGTGGCTAATGAAAAACTGTTTTTT
clone size: -; J gene: TRBJ1-1; D gene: -; V gene: TRBV10-3; CDR3 protein: CAIRTSGENTEAFF; CDR3 DNA: TGTGCCATCAGGACCTCCGGAGAGAATACTGAAGCTTTCTTT
clone size: -; J gene: TRBJ1-2; D gene: -; V gene: TRBV4-3; CDR3 protein: CASSQDWGVGDYGYTF; CDR3 DNA: TGCGCCAGCAGCCAAGATTGGGGGGTGGGGGACTATGGCTACACCTTC
clone size: -; J gene: TRBJ2-5; D gene: -; V gene: TRBV5-6; CDR3 protein: CASSSTSSLEYF; CDR3 DNA: TGTGCCAGCAGCTCTACTAGCTCGCTGGAGTACTTC
clone size: many; J gene: TRBJ2-7; D gene: -; V gene: TRBV19; CDR3 protein: CASSIGLTYEQYF; CDR3 DNA: TGTGCCAGCAGCATAGGTCTTACCTACGAGCAGTACTTC
clone size: few; J gene: TRBJ2-5; D gene: TRBD1; V gene: TRBV5-1; CDR3 protein: CASTRTGRSETQYF; CDR3 DNA: TGCGCCAGCACCCGGACAGGGAGGTCAGAGACCCAGTACTTC
clone size: -; J gene: TRBJ2-1; D gene: TRBD2; V gene: TRBV7-9; CDR3 protein: CASSFPTKREGGEQFF; CDR3 DNA: TGTGCCAGCAGCTTCCCTACAAAGAGGGAGGGTGGTGAGCAGTTCTTC
clone size: -; J gene: TRBJ2-5; D gene: TRBD1; V gene: TRBV7-9; CDR3 protein: CASSLGQSSRTQYF; CDR3 DNA: TGTGCCAGCAGCTTGGGACAGAGCTCTAGGACCCAGTACTTC
clone size: -; J gene: TRBJ2-5; D gene: TRBD1; V gene: TRBV5-1; CDR3 protein: CASSVDLARGQYF; CDR3 DNA: TGCGCCAGCAGCGTGGATCTTGCCAGGGGGCAGTACTTC
clone size: few; J gene: TRBJ1-2; D gene: -; V gene: TRBV10-3; CDR3 protein: CAISEAGGMDGYTF; CDR3 DNA: TGTGCCATCAGTGAGGCCGGGGGGATGGATGGCTACACCTTC
clone size: -; J gene: TRBJ2-7; D gene: -; V gene: TRBV14; CDR3 protein: CASSHYNEQYF; CDR3 DNA: TGTGCCAGCAGCCACTACAATGAGCAGTACTTC
clone size: -; J gene: TRBJ1-2; D gene: -; V gene: TRBV5-1; CDR3 protein: CASSRGSGGDGYTF; CDR3 DNA: TGCGCCAGCAGCCGGGGATCCGGGGGCGATGGCTACACCTTC
clone size: few; J gene: TRBJ2-7; D gene: -; V gene: TRBV9; CDR3 protein: CASGGRNYEQYF; CDR3 DNA: TGTGCCAGCGGGGGGAGGAACTACGAGCAGTACTTC
clone size: few; J gene: TRBJ2-4; D gene: -; V gene: TRBV2; CDR3 protein: CASGNLALGGNIQYF; CDR3 DNA: TGTGCCAGCGGCAACCTGGCTCTTGGGGGAAACATTCAGTACTTC
clone size: -; J gene: TRBJ1-5; D gene: -; V gene: TRBV4-1; CDR3 protein: CASSPPGLWEGGNQPQHF; CDR3 DNA: TGCGCCAGCAGTCCACCGGGACTCTGGGAGGGCGGCAATCAGCCCCAGCATTTT
clone size: many; J gene: TRBJ1-2; D gene: -; V gene: TRBV20-1; CDR3 protein: CSASPGYGYGYTF; CDR3 DNA: TGCAGTGCTAGCCCGGGATATGGGTATGGCTACACCTTC
clone size: few; J gene: TRBJ2-3; D gene: -; V gene: TRBV14; CDR3 protein: CASSRPRRRGGTDTQYF; CDR3 DNA: TGTGCCAGCAGCCGCCCTCGCCGCCGAGGGGGGACAGATACGCAGTATTTT
clone size: -; J gene: TRBJ1-4; D gene: TRBD1; V gene: TRBV29-1; CDR3 protein: CSVEVGQGGTNEKLFF; CDR3 DNA: TGCAGCGTTGAGGTGGGACAGGGCGGAACTAATGAAAAACTGTTTTTT
clone size: -; J gene: TRBJ2-1; D gene: -; V gene: TRBV27; CDR3 protein: CASSLSLGGGLRQFF; CDR3 DNA: TGTGCCAGCAGTTTATCGCTAGGGGGAGGTTTAAGGCAGTTCTTC
clone size: -; J gene: TRBJ2-1; D gene: TRBD2; V gene: TRBV5-6; CDR3 protein: CASSVGGVLDEQFF; CDR3 DNA: TGTGCCAGCAGCGTGGGGGGGGTGTTGGATGAGCAGTTCTTC
clone size: many; J gene: TRBJ1-2; D gene: TRBD1; V gene: TRBV12-3/TRBV12-4; CDR3 protein: CASSVQGAHYGYTF; CDR3 DNA: TGTGCCAGCAGTGTACAGGGGGCGCATTATGGCTACACCTTC
clone size: few; J gene: TRBJ2-3; D gene: -; V gene: TRBV12-3/TRBV12-4; CDR3 protein: CASSLRDVAWDTQYF; CDR3 DNA: TGTGCCAGCAGTCTCCGGGACGTAGCATGGGATACGCAGTATTTT
clone size: -; J gene: TRBJ1-5; D gene: -; V gene: TRBV5-1; CDR3 protein: CASSFEPNQPQHF; CDR3 DNA: TGCGCCAGCAGCTTCGAGCCCAATCAGCCCCAGCATTTT
clone size: -; J gene: TRBJ2-5; D gene: -; V gene: TRBV5-4; CDR3 protein: CASSVVTAQETQYF; CDR3 DNA: TGTGCCAGCAGCGTGGTGACAGCCCAAGAGACCCAGTACTTC
clone size: -; J gene: TRBJ1-2; D gene: -; V gene: TRBV7-9; CDR3 protein: CASSLVESVPDYTF; CDR3 DNA: TGTGCCAGCAGCTTAGTCGAGTCAGTGCCAGACTACACCTTC
clone size: few; J gene: TRBJ1-1; D gene: -; V gene: TRBV5-6; CDR3 protein: CASSNTGRLEAFF; CDR3 DNA: TGTGCCAGCAGCAATACCGGTCGGCTGGAAGCTTTCTTT
clone size: many; J gene: TRBJ1-6; D gene: -; V gene: TRBV5-1; CDR3 protein: CASSSRNRVSPLHF; CDR3 DNA: TGCGCCAGCAGCTCGAGGAACAGGGTTTCACCCCTCCACTTT
clone size: -; J gene: TRBJ2-3; D gene: TRBD2; V gene: TRBV20-1; CDR3 protein: CSARHPGLAGDTQYF; CDR3 DNA: TGCAGTGCTAGACACCCCGGACTAGCGGGCGATACGCAGTATTTT
clone size: -; J gene: TRBJ1-1; D gene: -; V gene: TRBV4-2; CDR3 protein: CASSIQGPGGAFF; CDR3 DNA: TGTGCCAGTTCGATTCAGGGCCCCGGGGGGGCTTTCTTT
clone size: few; J gene: TRBJ2-2; D gene: -; V gene: TRBV5-4; CDR3 protein: CASSKQGTDTGELFF; CDR3 DNA: TGTGCCAGCAGCAAACAGGGTACTGACACCGGGGAGCTGTTTTTT
clone size: -; J gene: TRBJ2-1; D gene: -; V gene: TRBV5-1; CDR3 protein: CASSPGEGTYNEQFF; CDR3 DNA: TGCGCCAGCAGCCCCGGAGAGGGCACCTACAATGAGCAGTTCTTC
clone size: many; J gene: TRBJ2-7; D gene: -; V gene: TRBV6-2/TRBV6-3; CDR3 protein: CASNPGGDEQYF; CDR3 DNA: TGTGCCAGCAACCCGGGGGGCGACGAGCAGTACTTC
clone size: -; J gene: TRBJ2-7; D gene: TRBD2; V gene: TRBV10-3; CDR3 protein: CAISGAGTSGTAYEQYF; CDR3 DNA: TGTGCCATCAGTGGGGCCGGGACTAGCGGTACCGCCTACGAGCAGTACTTC
clone size: -; J gene: TRBJ2-7; D gene: -; V gene: TRBV27; CDR3 protein: CASSLLGGLYEQYF; CDR3 DNA: TGTGCCAGCAGCCTACTCGGGGGGCTATACGAGCAGTACTTC
clone size: many; J gene: TRBJ1-6; D gene: -; V gene: TRBV5-5; CDR3 protein: CASSWDSPLHF; CDR3 DNA: TGTGCCAGCAGCTGGGATTCACCCCTCCACTTT
clone size: few; J gene: TRBJ2-7; D gene: TRBD1; V gene: TRBV4-3; CDR3 protein: CASSQELRLGQNPYEQYF; CDR3 DNA: TGCGCCAGCAGCCAAGAGTTGCGGTTGGGACAGAACCCCTACGAGCAGTACTTC
clone size: few; J gene: TRBJ1-1; D gene: TRBD1; V gene: TRBV7-9; CDR3 protein: CASSQQGARTEAFF; CDR3 DNA: TGTGCCAGCAGCCAACAGGGGGCGCGGACTGAAGCTTTCTTT